The 19 T cell receptor beta chains below all came from one sample that was sequenced in a study of T cells in Graves' hyperthyroidism and ophthalmopathy. What was amplified from RNA transcripts were TCR beta CDR3 regions. The TCR CDR3 first-round RT-PCR relied on the HTBI primer set. Each CDR3 protein gets one entry after TCRdb re-called the multiplex PCR reads with MiXCR. The data contain fewer than 550,000 distinct CDR3 sequences, roughly 25% of them seen just once; the ten biggest clones take up about 11%. Input material: blood. Every receptor here comes from a woman aged 25 to 45 with Graves' ophthalmopathy.

This clonotype was counted at least ten times. This sequence joins TRBV6-6 and TRBJ1-1; D uncertain. The CDR3 has 14 amino acids. Germline assignment: CDR1 MNHNY and CDR2 SVGAGI (reference sequence). Trimming shortened V by 6 bases and J by 1 base, and 12 bases separated the two germline ends. CDR3 coding DNA: TGTGCCAGCAGCGCTCGGGCAGCGAACACTGAAGCTTTCTTT. It yields the protein CASSARAANTEAFF.

This clonotype was counted at least ten times. The chain joins TRBV6-2 or TRBV6-3 to TRBJ2-7, with 9 positions matching TRBD1. Looked up from germline, CDR1 is MNHEY and CDR2 is SVGEGT. Unmatched junction bases numbered 9, after V lost 7 bases and J lost 5 bases. The CDR3 runs 14 residues. CDR3 amino acids: CASNTGTGFDEQYF. CDR3 nucleotides: TGTGCCAGCAATACCGGGACAGGGTTTGACGAGCAGTACTTC.

The V call is TRBV11-1, the J call TRBJ1-2; 10 bases match TRBD1. Germline CDR1 is SGHAT and CDR2 is FQDESV (reference sequence). The CDR3 totals 16 residues. The V and J ends lost 5 bases and 4 bases, in that order; junction bases with no gene match: 10. CDR3 nucleotide sequence: TGTGCCAGCAGCCCAGTCGACAGGGGGCTTTTCTATGGCTACACCTTC. Residues: CASSPVDRGLFYGYTF.

This clonotype showed up many times. The chain has TRBV2 and TRBJ1-1; D not resolved. Deletions cut 4 bases from V and 5 bases from J, with 8 bases between. The CDR3 consists of 12 residues. Germline-derived CDR1 and CDR2 are SNHLY and FYNNEI. The CDR3 loop reads CASSGSRTEAFF. The CDR3 bases are TGTGCCAGCAGTGGGTCGAGGACTGAAGCTTTCTTT.

This clonotype was picked up many times. The chain is built from TRBV30 and TRBJ1-2; a possible D gene is TRBD1 (6 bases). With 5 bases removed from V and 5 bases from J, the gap between germline ends came to 9 bases. CDR3 size: 11 residues. Germline CDR1 GTSNPN, CDR2 SVGIG (reference sequence). The CDR3 coding sequence is TGTGCCTGGGCAGGGGTTTATGGCTACACCTTC. As protein: CAWAGVYGYTF.

This clonotype appeared once. A much larger clonotype is one base distant, so this may be a read error. This chain uses TRBV19 with TRBJ1-1; D is unclear. The CDR3 covers 16 residues. Germline CDR1 reads LNHDA; CDR2 reads SQIVND (reference sequence). The CDR3 bases are TGTGCCAGTAGTATAGATCGACGGCCAACGAACGCTGAAGCTTTCTTT. Residues: CASSIDRRPTNAEAFF.

This clonotype has more than one count but fewer than ten. The junction and the germline gene differ at one end; a read error may be behind it. The V call is TRBV6-8, the J call TRBJ2-7; D may be TRBD1 (5 bases). CDR3 size: 13 residues. The germline gives CDR1 MNHGY, CDR2 SAAAGT. The CDR3 DNA follows: TGTGCCAACAGTAACCAGGGCTACTACGAGCAGTACTTC. Its translation: CANSNQGYYEQYF.

The chain carries TRBV24-1 and TRBJ1-1; the D is unclear. V was clipped by 6 bases and J by 5 bases, with 12 bases between them. CDR1 KGHDR and CDR2 SFDVKD come from the germline V gene. CDR3 length: 13 residues. The CDR3 DNA reads TGTGCCACCAGTTTGGCGACTTCGACTGAAGCTTTCTTT. Its protein is CATSLATSTEAFF.

This clonotype was picked up many times. The rearrangement uses TRBV11-2 and TRBJ2-2, with TRBD1 matching over 10 bases. Germline-derived CDR1 and CDR2 are SGHAT and FQNNGV. The CDR3 contains 18 residues. With 5 bases clipped from V and 6 bases from J, the junction kept 15 bases outside the gene matches. The CDR3 DNA reads as TGTGCCAGCAGCCCAGAAGGACAGGGGGTTAATCGGGCCGGGGAGCTGTTTTTT. Translation: CASSPEGQGVNRAGELFF.

In its sample, this clonotype was seen many times. J is TRBJ1-1 and V is TRBV9, with D uncertain. Trimming left V 0 bases short and J 5 bases short, with 17 bases between. The germline CDR1 and CDR2 sequences are SGDLS and YYNGEE. CDR3 length equals 16 residues. The CDR3 is CASSVGPQVSSTEAFF. The CDR3 DNA reads as TGTGCCAGCAGCGTAGGCCCTCAGGTGTCATCGACTGAAGCTTTCTTT.

There are many counts of this clonotype. The V and J genes are TRBV19 and TRBJ1-2, with D perhaps TRBD1 (5 bases). The CDR3 sequence is 14 residues long. Trimming left V 4 bases short and J 1 base short, with 10 bases between. Germline lookup yields CDR1 LNHDA and CDR2 SQIVND (reference sequence). The CDR3, as DNA: TGTGCCAGTAGTAATCGACAGAGTAACTATGGCTACACCTTC. This sequence encodes CASSNRQSNYGYTF.

This clonotype was counted ten times or more. The chain uses TRBV6-5 and TRBJ2-7; D is undetermined. The CDR3 is 15 residues long. Germline V gene data show CDR1 as MNHEY and CDR2 as SVGAGI. The germline V and J ends were trimmed by 2 bases and 1 base, with 12 bases remaining between them. CDR3 region: CASSYPMGNSYEQYF. DNA of the CDR3: TGTGCCAGCAGTTACCCGATGGGGAATTCCTACGAGCAGTACTTC.

Many counts were recorded for this clonotype. The chain employs TRBV11-1 and TRBJ1-1; TRBD1 is a possible D gene (5 bases). The CDR3 is 18 residues long. Germline V gene sequence: CDR1 SGHAT, CDR2 FQDESV (reference sequence). Trimming took off 5 bases at V and 3 bases at J, with 25 bases between the two ends. CDR3 loop: CASSPAQGGTWRDTEAFF. The CDR3 DNA reads TGTGCCAGCAGCCCAGCCCAGGGAGGAACCTGGAGGGACACTGAAGCTTTCTTT.

This clonotype was observed at least ten times. The chain links TRBV7-3 to TRBJ2-7, with 7 nucleotides matching TRBD1. V shed 4 bases, J shed 6 bases, and the junction held 6 bases outside the gene matches. CDR1 is SGHTA, CDR2 FQGTGA, per germline. The CDR3 totals 13 residues. CDR3 region: CASSSDRDGEQYF. DNA for the CDR3: TGTGCCAGCAGCTCCGACAGGGATGGCGAGCAGTACTTC.

This clonotype was counted ten times or more. This chain joins TRBV6-1 and TRBJ1-3; 9 bases align to TRBD1. The V gene's germline CDR1 is MNHNS and CDR2 SASEGT. The CDR3 length is 15 residues. J lost 6 bases, V lost 8 bases, and 11 bases had no gene match. CDR3 protein: CASGRNRGRPNTIYF. The CDR3 DNA reads as TGTGCCAGCGGCAGAAACAGGGGGCGGCCAAACACCATATATTTT.

This clonotype showed up many times. The rearrangement uses TRBV20-1 and TRBJ1-1; the D is unclear. The V end lost 0 bases, the J end lost 4 bases, and 9 bases lay between the germline ends. Germline CDR1 reads DFQATT; CDR2 reads SNEGSKA (reference sequence). CDR3 length: 13 amino acids. As DNA, the CDR3 is TGCAGTGCTAGAGATGACTCTAGCACTGAAGCTTTCTTT. Translated, it gives CSARDDSSTEAFF.

Notes on this clonotype: An end of the junction differs from the germline gene, which may be a read error. The chain combines TRBV10-3 with TRBJ2-3; the D gene is possibly TRBD2 (6 bases). Germline-derived CDR1 and CDR2 are ENHRY and SYGVKD. This CDR3 is built from 14 residues. In DNA form, the CDR3 reads TGTGCCAGCAGTGAGTCGCGGGGCAGGGATACGCAGTATTTT. It specifies CASSESRGRDTQYF.

This clonotype occurred many times. The gene calls are TRBV6-5 and TRBJ2-7; D is unresolved. Germline-derived CDR1 and CDR2 are MNHEY and SVGAGI. Trimming took off 6 bases at V and 2 bases at J, with 14 bases between the two ends. The CDR3 sequence is 14 residues long. CDR3 residues: CASRAESGPYEQYF. The CDR3 DNA reads TGTGCCAGCAGAGCAGAGAGTGGCCCCTACGAGCAGTACTTC.

This clonotype was recorded at least ten times. This chain joins TRBV19 and TRBJ1-1, with 9 bases lining up with TRBD1. The germline V gene has CDR1 LNHDA and CDR2 SQIVND (reference sequence). This CDR3 spans 14 amino acids. The J segment lost 0 bases and the V segment lost 9 bases, leaving 5 bases of the junction unmatched. The CDR3 sequence is CASSGDRVNTEAFF. In nucleotides, the CDR3 is TGTGCCAGCAGCGGGGACAGGGTGAACACTGAAGCTTTCTTT.